These T cell receptor beta chains were read from a single sample in a study of glioma-infiltrating T cells after dendritic cell vaccination. Data came from immunoSEQ multiplex PCR; TCRdb stores just in-frame clones and leaves some out. The sample consists of 40,000 to 60,000 clones, over 75% of them appearing once. This sample comprised blood, obtained before dendritic cell vaccination. Receptors were obtained from a human donor with glioblastoma. Each CDR3 is given with its conserved first and last residue. A D gene is named only where the DNA matches it firmly. Size tells how often a clone was seen (once, few, many) or the class of an expanded clone, and some rows leave it out.

>once|TRBD1|TRBJ2-7|TRBV11-2
TGTGCCAGCAGCTTACGGACAGGGGTAGGAGCAAGCTACGAGCAGTACTTC
CASSLRTGVGASYEQYF
>.|.|TRBJ2-3|TRBV6-5
TGTGCCAGCAGAAGACCGGGGGGCACGCAGTATTTT
CASRRPGGTQYF
>.|TRBD2|TRBJ2-3|TRBV2
TGTGCCAGCAGTGAGGAGCGGGGGGCCACAGATACGCAGTATTTT
CASSEERGATDTQYF
>.|TRBD1|TRBJ2-6|TRBV5-1
TGCGCCAGCAGCGAATGGACAGGGGAGAGCTCTGGGGCCAACGTCCTGACTTTC
CASSEWTGESSGANVLTF
>.|TRBD1|TRBJ1-4|TRBV29-1
TGCAGCGTTGAGACAGGGGACGGTCAAAAACTGTTTTTT
CSVETGDGQKLFF
>.|.|TRBJ1-5|TRBV9
TGTGCCAGCAGCCCAGCTGGACTGGGCAATCAGCCCCAGCATTTT
CASSPAGLGNQPQHF
>.|TRBD1|TRBJ1-4|TRBV27
TGTGCCAGCAGTTTTCAGGGGGCAAGAGAAAAACTGTTTTTT
CASSFQGAREKLFF
>.|TRBD2|TRBJ2-3|TRBV2
TGTGCCAGCAGTGAAGCGCTTAGGCTAGCGGGAAAAACAGATACGCAGTATTTT
CASSEALRLAGKTDTQYF
>.|TRBD1|TRBJ2-5|TRBV5-1
TGCGCCAGCAGCTCTTACAGGGGTTCCCAAGAGACCCAGTACTTC
CASSSYRGSQETQYF
>.|TRBD2|TRBJ2-5|TRBV27
TGTGCCAGCAGCCTAGCGGGAAAAGAGACCCAGTACTTC
CASSLAGKETQYF
>once|.|TRBJ2-5|TRBV25-1
TGTGCCAGCAGTGCCCCTGGAGGGGTGGAGACCCAGTACTTC
CASSAPGGVETQYF
>.|.|TRBJ1-1|TRBV5-4
TGTGCCAGCAGCTTGGGGACAGCGAACACTGAAGCTTTCTTT
CASSLGTANTEAFF
>medium-sized|.|TRBJ2-1|TRBV5-4
TGTGCCAGCAGCTTGGGGAGGGGATGGGAGCAGTTCTTC
CASSLGRGWEQFF
>.|.|TRBJ2-7|TRBV20-1
TGCAGTGCTAGACAAATCTACGAGCAGTACTTC
CSARQIYEQYF
>once|TRBD1|TRBJ1-4|TRBV18
TGTGCCAGCTCACCGGGACAGAGAGGGGAAAAACTGTTTTTT
CASSPGQRGEKLFF
>.|.|TRBJ1-2|TRBV6-1
TGTGCCAGCTGTCGACAGGACCTTTATGGCGGCTACACCTTC
CASCRQDLYGGYTF
>once|.|TRBJ2-5|TRBV29-1
TGCAGCGTTGAAGATCCACCCGGGACCCAGTACTTC
CSVEDPPGTQYF
>.|.|TRBJ2-3|TRBV27
TGTGCCAGCAGTTTGGGGCAGCCCTACACAGATACGCAGTATTTT
CASSLGQPYTDTQYF
>once|TRBD2|TRBJ2-2|TRBV4-1
TGCGCCAGCAGCCAAGATGGGACTAGCGGGGGGAGGGACACCGGGGAGCTGTTTTTT
CASSQDGTSGGRDTGELFF
>.|TRBD2|TRBJ2-7|TRBV6-6
TGTGCCACCCTTGAGCCGGGCGGGAGAACCTACGAGCAGTACTTC
CATLEPGGRTYEQYF
>.|.|TRBJ1-1|TRBV9
TGTGCCAGCAGCCCCCAGGGGAACACTGAAGCTTTCTTT
CASSPQGNTEAFF
>.|TRBD1|TRBJ1-2|TRBV7-9
TGTGCCAGCACCATAACAGGGGGCCGTGGCTACACCTTC
CASTITGGRGYTF
>.|.|TRBJ1-2|TRBV7-9
TGTGCCAGCAGCCCATCAGACGGGAACTATGGCTACACCTTC
CASSPSDGNYGYTF
>.|TRBD2|TRBJ2-1|TRBV7-9
TGTGCCAGCAGCGCCACTAGCGGGGGGGGTATTGCTGAGCAGTTCTTC
CASSATSGGGIAEQFF
>.|.|TRBJ1-5|TRBV19
TGTGCCAGCAGACTAACAGGGACGGGTCAGCCCCAGCATTTT
CASRLTGTGQPQHF
>.|TRBD1|TRBJ1-6|TRBV5-6
TGTGCCAGCAGTTGGGACAGGGGTAATTCACCCCTCCACTTT
CASSWDRGNSPLHF
>.|.|TRBJ1-2|TRBV4-1
TGCGCCAGCAGCCCCAACCTGGAGGGAGGAAAAGGGAACTATGGCTACACCTTC
CASSPNLEGGKGNYGYTF
>.|.|TRBJ2-7|TRBV18
TGTGCCAGCTCACCATTAATGACAGGAGACTACGAGCAGTACTTC
CASSPLMTGDYEQYF
>.|.|TRBJ1-2|TRBV6-5
TGTGCCAGCAGTTATGCGGGGACCGAGGCTAACTATGGCTACACCTTC
CASSYAGTEANYGYTF
>.|TRBD1|TRBJ2-1|TRBV9
TGTGCCAGCAGCATACAGGGGACCCTTGCCTATGAGCAGTTCTTC
CASSIQGTLAYEQFF
>.|.|TRBJ2-7|TRBV10-2
TGCGCCAGCAGTGCTACCGAGGGCGAGCAGTACTTC
CASSATEGEQYF
>once|.|TRBJ2-7|TRBV6-5
TGTGCCAGCAGTAAAAATAGCGGCTCCTCCTACGAGCAGTACTTC
CASSKNSGSSYEQYF
>.|TRBD2|TRBJ2-5|TRBV4-1
TGCGCCAGCAGCCAACGGGATGGAGGACTAGCGGGAGAGACCCAGTACTTC
CASSQRDGGLAGETQYF